This T cell receptor beta chain came from a study of cytomegalovirus exposure and HLA in healthy donors. Trimming took 6 bases from V and 3 from J, leaving 12 bases between them. From germline, CDR1 is LNHDA and CDR2 SQIVND (reference sequence). This CDR3 region has 13 residues. The PCR employed 60 Vbeta primers together with 13 Jbeta primers. In the study's own analysis: In a later analysis, the count reached 80 million or so unique TCR beta chains, with 10 million to 11 million shared. Sequencing used immunoSEQ multiplex PCR; TCRdb keeps in-frame clones, though not all of them. V, J and clone size derive from that table, while D and trimming were established from the DNA sequence. Of about 160,000 clones detected, roughly four fifths appear once; the ten largest clones hold roughly 10%.

The sample taken for sequencing was PBMCs. This chain connects TRBV19 to TRBJ2-7; D call uncertain. The TCR originated in a man aged 50-60 years in good health and CMV-seropositive. The CDR3 is CASSARSDYEQYF. The CDR3 nucleotides are TGTGCCAGTAGCGCGCGCAGCGACTACGAGCAGTACTTC.